Listed below are T cell receptor beta chains from one sample, sequenced in a study of T cell responses to AZD1222 COVID-19 vaccine. Using immunoSEQ multiplex PCR, the repertoire was profiled, and TCRdb retains in-frame clones only, with some absent. The profile shows roughly 140,000 clones, approximately 94% of them singletons. Sequenced material: peripheral blood, taken on day 0 of AZD1222 vaccination. The origin of the receptors is an adult in good health. The CDR3 runs from the conserved cysteine through the conserved F or W. Fields, in order: D gene, J gene, V gene, clone size, CDR3 protein, CDR3 DNA. D genes are given only for firm matches. A row's size may be missing; if present it is once, few, many or a size class.

.	TRBJ1-2	TRBV7-9	.	CASSLAQTDYGYTF	TGTGCCAGCAGCTTAGCCCAGACTGACTATGGCTACACCTTC
TRBD1	TRBJ1-2	TRBV6-4	.	CASSPGTGRDYGYTF	TGTGCCAGCAGTCCCGGGACAGGGAGAGACTATGGCTACACCTTC
.	TRBJ2-1	TRBV5-4	.	CASSSLGNEQFF	TGTGCCAGCAGCTCTCTTGGTAATGAGCAGTTCTTC
.	TRBJ1-5	TRBV15	.	CATSSGPNQPQHF	TGTGCCACCAGCAGTGGGCCCAATCAGCCCCAGCATTTT
.	TRBJ1-4	TRBV6-5	.	CASSNVPYQTEKLFF	TGTGCCAGCAGCAACGTACCATACCAGACCGAAAAACTGTTTTTT
.	TRBJ2-2	TRBV7-6	once	CASSFVQGEAGELFF	TGTGCCAGCAGCTTCGTGCAGGGGGAGGCCGGGGAGCTGTTTTTT
.	TRBJ1-1	TRBV19	.	CASTLIGTNTEAFF	TGTGCCAGTACTCTTATTGGCACTAACACTGAAGCTTTCTTT
TRBD2	TRBJ2-1	TRBV15	.	CATSRDGLAGEQFF	TGTGCCACCAGCAGAGATGGGCTAGCGGGAGAGCAGTTCTTC
.	TRBJ2-3	TRBV4-2	.	CASSQATRGLDTQYF	TGTGCCAGCAGCCAAGCTACCCGAGGATTAGATACGCAGTATTTT
.	TRBJ2-7	TRBV11-2	.	CASSFTPATEQYF	TGTGCCAGCAGCTTTACCCCGGCAACCGAGCAGTACTTC
TRBD1	TRBJ1-1	TRBV4-3	.	CASSHGQGGTEAFF	TGCGCCAGCAGCCATGGACAGGGAGGCACTGAAGCTTTCTTT
TRBD2	TRBJ2-3	TRBV7-6	.	CASSPRTSGTDTQYF	TGTGCCAGCAGCCCCCGGACTAGCGGAACAGATACGCAGTATTTT
.	TRBJ2-7	TRBV13	.	CASKGQGGYEQYF	TGTGCCAGCAAGGGCCAGGGGGGATACGAGCAGTACTTC
.	TRBJ2-7	TRBV13	.	CASSFLGGYEQYF	TGTGCCAGCAGCTTCCTAGGGGGCTACGAGCAGTACTTC
TRBD1	TRBJ1-2	TRBV5-4	.	CASSPVGGTGYGYTF	TGTGCCAGCAGCCCTGTTGGGGGGACAGGGTATGGCTACACCTTC
.	TRBJ1-2	TRBV19	.	CASRPATATGYGYTF	TGTGCCAGTAGACCCGCGACCGCGACGGGCTATGGCTACACCTTC
TRBD1	TRBJ2-1	TRBV7-9	.	CASREGGTGVHEQFF	TGTGCCAGCAGGGAGGGCGGGACAGGGGTCCATGAGCAGTTCTTC
TRBD1	TRBJ1-2	TRBV30	.	CAWSRRGPLYGYTF	TGTGCCTGGAGTAGAAGGGGGCCTCTCTATGGCTACACCTTC
TRBD1	TRBJ1-2	TRBV7-2	.	CASSFSDRDFGYTF	TGTGCCAGCAGCTTCTCGGACAGGGATTTTGGCTACACCTTC
.	TRBJ2-1	TRBV29-1	.	CSASGIWTASSYNEQFF	TGCAGCGCATCAGGGATCTGGACAGCGAGCTCCTACAATGAGCAGTTCTTC
TRBD1	TRBJ2-2	TRBV5-1	.	CASSKGQGQANTGELFF	TGCGCCAGCAGCAAGGGACAGGGGCAGGCGAACACCGGGGAGCTGTTTTTT
.	TRBJ2-2	TRBV7-6	.	CASSFTGQVERGDVTGELFF	TGTGCCAGCAGCTTCACGGGACAGGTGGAGCGGGGGGATGTCACCGGGGAGCTGTTTTTT
TRBD1	TRBJ1-2	TRBV6-5	.	CASSYRGTGAYGYTF	TGTGCCAGCAGTTACAGAGGGACAGGGGCGTATGGCTACACCTTC
TRBD2	TRBJ2-3	TRBV5-4	.	CASSRGGPAREDTQYF	TGTGCCAGCAGCCGGGGGGGTCCGGCCCGAGAGGATACGCAGTATTTT
.	TRBJ2-5	TRBV6-4	.	CASSSEPKETQYF	TGTGCCAGCAGCTCGGAGCCCAAAGAGACCCAGTACTTC
.	TRBJ2-1	TRBV7-9	.	CASSSGLGYNEQFF	TGTGCCAGCAGCTCGGGACTGGGGTACAATGAGCAGTTCTTC
TRBD2	TRBJ2-3	TRBV4-3	.	CASSQLLAGGTDTQYF	TGCGCCAGCAGCCAACTACTAGCGGGGGGCACAGATACGCAGTATTTT
.	TRBJ2-1	TRBV6-8	.	CASSYKALLNEQFF	TGTGCCAGCAGTTACAAGGCGCTACTCAATGAGCAGTTCTTC
.	TRBJ2-7	TRBV7-3	once	CASSPGGQSYEQYF	TGTGCCAGCAGCCCAGGGGGGCAGTCCTACGAGCAGTACTTC
.	TRBJ1-2	TRBV6-5	.	CASSSRRGSNYGYTF	TGTGCCAGCAGTTCCCGGCGAGGATCTAACTATGGCTACACCTTC
.	TRBJ2-3	TRBV7-2	.	CASSQAGFTDTQYF	TGTGCCAGCAGCCAGGCGGGTTTCACAGATACGCAGTATTTT
.	TRBJ2-7	TRBV3-1/TRBV3-2	once	CASSHSSYEQYF	TGTGCCAGCAGCCACAGCTCCTACGAGCAGTACTTC
.	TRBJ1-2	TRBV5-1	.	CASSLSSLNYGYTF	TGCGCCAGCAGCTTGTCCAGTTTGAACTATGGCTACACCTTC
.	TRBJ2-5	TRBV6-5	.	CASTRGQETQYF	TGTGCCAGCACACGGGGGCAAGAGACCCAGTACTTC
.	TRBJ2-3	TRBV7-3	.	CASSLRAADTQYF	TGTGCCAGCAGCTTAAGGGCGGCAGATACGCAGTATTTT
.	TRBJ1-2	TRBV27	few	CASSFSDRARGYTF	TGTGCCAGCAGTTTTTCCGACCGGGCCCGGGGCTACACCTTC
.	TRBJ2-1	TRBV3-1/TRBV3-2	.	CASSRQDYYNEQFF	TGTGCCAGCAGCCGCCAGGATTACTACAATGAGCAGTTCTTC
TRBD1	TRBJ1-2	TRBV30	.	CAWSYGTGGSFNYGYTF	TGTGCCTGGAGTTATGGGACAGGGGGATCTTTTAACTATGGCTACACCTTC
.	TRBJ2-7	TRBV2	many	CASSPLEQALEYEQYF	TGTGCCAGCAGTCCCTTGGAGCAGGCCCTCGAATACGAGCAGTACTTC
TRBD1	TRBJ2-2	TRBV4-1	.	CASSQLPGQVNTGELFF	TGCGCCAGCAGCCAGCTTCCGGGACAGGTGAACACCGGGGAGCTGTTTTTT
.	TRBJ1-5	TRBV12-3/TRBV12-4	.	CASSFVGDQPQHF	TGTGCCAGCAGTTTTGTCGGAGATCAGCCCCAGCATTTT
.	TRBJ1-2	TRBV9	.	CASSAHLRRDYGYTF	TGTGCCAGCAGCGCACACCTACGTCGGGACTATGGCTACACCTTC
TRBD1	TRBJ1-5	TRBV19	once	CASTGTGGRQPQHF	TGTGCCAGTACGGGGACAGGGGGCCGACAGCCCCAGCATTTT
.	TRBJ2-5	TRBV11-2	.	CASSYTVQAQETQYF	TGTGCCAGCAGCTATACAGTGCAGGCCCAAGAGACCCAGTACTTC
.	TRBJ2-7	TRBV7-9	.	CASSLSRGSYEQYF	TGTGCCAGCAGCTTGAGCCGAGGCTCCTACGAGCAGTACTTC
TRBD1	TRBJ1-1	TRBV6-5	.	CASSYVSTGGTEAFF	TGTGCCAGCAGTTACGTCTCCACAGGGGGCACTGAAGCTTTCTTT
.	TRBJ2-3	TRBV18	.	CASSPGDGTDTQYF	TGTGCCAGCTCACCCGGCGACGGCACAGATACGCAGTATTTT
TRBD1	TRBJ1-1	TRBV27	.	CASSPTGRNTEAFF	TGTGCCAGCAGCCCGACAGGGCGGAACACTGAAGCTTTCTTT
.	TRBJ1-2	TRBV7-2	.	CASSLGGRPLSNYGYTF	TGTGCCAGCAGCTTAGGGGGCAGGCCTCTTTCTAACTATGGCTACACCTTC
.	TRBJ2-7	TRBV6-5	.	CASRGSSYEQYF	TGTGCCAGCCGGGGCAGCTCCTACGAGCAGTACTTC
.	TRBJ1-5	TRBV10-3	.	CAISGKDSNQPQHF	TGTGCCATCAGTGGCAAGGATAGCAATCAGCCCCAGCATTTT